The 21 T cell receptor beta chains given below trace back to one sample, sequenced in a study of blood T cell repertoires in COVID-19. Measured with immunoSEQ multiplex PCR; TCRdb has only the in-frame clones, and not every one. The repertoire holds 140,000 to 150,000 clones, with about 87% as singletons. Material: peripheral blood. The source of these receptors is a human donor in a cohort sampled during active COVID-19.

The V and J genes are TRBV7-9 and TRBJ1-1; D possibly corresponds to TRBD1 (6 bases). V lost 1 base and J 5 bases, leaving 14 bases between the germline ends. The CDR3 is 15 residues long. Germline V CDR1 and CDR2: SEHNR, FQNEAQ (reference sequence). Here the CDR3 DNA reads TGTGCCAGCAGCTTAGGTTTCGGGGGGCCGACTGAAGCTTTCTTT. It specifies CASSLGFGGPTEAFF.

The chain links TRBV29-1 to TRBJ2-1, with a possible D match to TRBD1 (5 bases). In germline, CDR1 is SQVTM, CDR2 ANQGSEA. This CDR3 is 11 amino acids long. The V end was cut by 5 bases, the J end by 8 bases, with 10 bases between. In nucleotides, the CDR3 is TGCAGCGTTAAACCCAGGGATGAGCAGTTCTTC. It is translated as CSVKPRDEQFF.

The chain has TRBV5-1 and TRBJ1-2; TRBD1 aligns across 8 bases. There are 15 residues in the CDR3. Germline V gene sequence: CDR1 SGHRS, CDR2 YFSETQ. The V and J ends lost 4 bases and 6 bases, in that order; junction bases with no gene match: 11. CDR3 sequence (DNA): TGCGCCAGCAGCCGCGGACAGGGTTTGGTAGATGGCTACACCTTC. The encoded protein is CASSRGQGLVDGYTF. Drawing the rest from reference TRBV5-1 and TRBJ1-2, the complete variable domain is KAGVTQTPRYLIKTRGQQVTLSCSPISGHRSVSWYQQTPGQGLQFLFEYFSETQRNKGNFPGRFSGRQFSNSRSEMNVSTLELGDSALYLCASSRGQGLVDGYTFGSGTRLTVV.

The rearrangement uses TRBV10-3 and TRBJ2-7; 7 nucleotides align to TRBD2. Per germline, CDR1 ENHRY and CDR2 SYGVKD. The CDR3 is 15 residues long. V gave up 2 bases and J gave up 0 bases; unmatched junction bases: 4. Here the CDR3 DNA reads TGTGCCATCAGTGAGGGGGAGGGATACTCCTACGAGCAGTACGTC. This translates into CAISEGEGYSYEQYV.

J is TRBJ1-5 and V is TRBV7-2; D is uncertain. V was trimmed by 7 bases and J by 9 bases, leaving 13 bases between them. Germline V CDR1 and CDR2: SGHTA, FQGNSA. The CDR3 consists of 12 residues. CDR3 DNA: TGTGCCAGCAACCGGAATGGCGGGCCCCAGCATTTT. This gives the protein CASNRNGGPQHF.

This chain joins TRBV7-3 and TRBJ1-2, with 7 bases lining up with TRBD1. The V and J ends lost 6 bases and 3 bases, in that order; junction bases with no gene match: 7. CDR1 and CDR2 from the germline V gene are SGHTA and FQGTGA. There are 14 residues in the CDR3. The CDR3 DNA sequence: TGTGCCAGCAGTCCCACAGGGGCCGACTATGGCTACACCTTC. Residues: CASSPTGADYGYTF.

The rearrangement links TRBV19 to TRBJ2-2; TRBD2 is a possible D gene (5 bases). Germline V CDR1 and CDR2: LNHDA, SQIVND (reference sequence). Deletions cut 6 bases from V and 4 bases from J, with 9 bases between. The CDR3 loop spans 13 amino acids. As DNA, the CDR3 is TGTGCCAGTAGCATCCGGGGCACCGGGGAGCTGTTTTTT. Residues: CASSIRGTGELFF.

The chain uses TRBV24-1 and TRBJ2-7; 13 nucleotides align to TRBD2. Germline V gene data show CDR1 as KGHDR and CDR2 as SFDVKD. The CDR3 loop spans 20 amino acids. V shed 8 bases, J shed 0 bases, and the junction held 18 bases outside the gene matches. Here the CDR3 DNA reads TGTGCCACCATGGGCCCCCCCGGGACTAGCGGGGAGAAGAGCTCCTACGAGCAGTACGTC. As protein: CATMGPPGTSGEKSSYEQYV.

This clone has just one count. This chain uses TRBV7-9 with TRBJ1-2; 11 bases line up with TRBD1. J lost 4 bases, V lost 1 base, and 8 bases had no gene match. CDR3 size: 17 residues. Germline V gives CDR1 SEHNR, CDR2 FQNEAQ (reference sequence). The CDR3 sequence is CASSLGIGTGGFYGYTF. In DNA form, the CDR3 reads TGTGCCAGCAGCTTAGGGATCGGGACAGGGGGATTCTATGGCTACACCTTC. Full variable domain (outside the CDR3, taken from reference TRBV7-9 and TRBJ1-2): DTGVSQNPRHKITKRGQNVTFRCDPISEHNRLYWYRQTLGQGPEFLTYFQNEAQLEKSRLLSDRFSAERPKGSFSTLEIQRTEQGDSAMYLCASSLGIGTGGFYGYTFGSGTRLTVV.

This chain uses TRBV28 with TRBJ1-2; perhaps TRBD1 as D (6 bases). The CDR3 loop spans 14 amino acids. Trimming took 6 bases from V and 2 from J, leaving 13 bases between them. Germline CDR1 is MDHEN and CDR2 is SYDVKM. The CDR3 coding sequence is TGTGCCAGCAGCCCCGGGACAAAGAACTATGGCTACACCTTC. It yields the protein CASSPGTKNYGYTF.

The chain combines TRBV4-3 with TRBJ1-5; a weak D match, TRBD1 (5 bases). The V end was cut by 4 bases, the J end by 6 bases, with 16 bases between. The CDR3 has 15 residues. Germline-derived CDR1 and CDR2 are LGHNA and YSLEER. In DNA, the CDR3 is TGCGCCAGCAGCCTGGGCCTGGGGGGGAGTCAGCCCCAGCATTTT. Amino acids: CASSLGLGGSQPQHF.

V is TRBV12-3 or TRBV12-4 and J is TRBJ2-7, with D uncertain. There are 12 residues in the CDR3. The V end lost 6 bases, the J end lost 4 bases, and 10 bases lay between the germline ends. CDR3 region: CASSPQSYEQYF. CDR3 DNA: TGTGCCAGCAGCCCACAGAGTTACGAGCAGTACTTC.

This clone was counted a single time. The V call is TRBV18, the J call TRBJ1-2; no clear D. The CDR3 is made up of 16 amino acids. Germline V CDR1 and CDR2: KGHSH, LQKENI. Deletions cut 3 bases from V and 1 base from J, with 15 bases between. The CDR3 DNA sequence: TGTGCCAGCTCACCTAATGAGCGGGCCGGTAACTATGGCTACACCTTC. Amino acids: CASSPNERAGNYGYTF.

This chain connects TRBV5-4 to TRBJ2-1; 7 bases are shared with TRBD2. Germline V gene sequence: CDR1 SGHNT, CDR2 YYREEE (reference sequence). The CDR3 runs to 12 residues. The V segment lost 5 bases and the J segment 7 bases; nucleotides outside the gene matches: 3. The CDR3 DNA sequence: TGTGCCAGCAGGGGCGGGAGTAATGAGCAGTTCTTC. It encodes CASRGGSNEQFF. The full variable domain, completed using reference TRBV5-4 and TRBJ2-1, is ETGVTQSPTHLIKTRGQQVTLRCSSQSGHNTVSWYQQALGQGPQFIFQYYREEENGRGNFPPRFSGLQFPNYSSELNVNALELDDSALYLCASRGGSNEQFFGPGTRLTVL.

V gene TRBV7-6 combines with J gene TRBJ2-2, with a possible D match to TRBD2 (5 bases). CDR1 and CDR2 from the germline V gene are SGHVS and FNYEAQ. The CDR3 totals 15 residues. V was cut by 2 bases and J by 4 bases, with 11 bases left in between. The CDR3 DNA is TGTGCCAGCAGCTTATCTAATAGCGCCACCGGGGAGCTGTTTTTT. Its translation: CASSLSNSATGELFF.

The sample holds one count of this clone. This sequence joins TRBV11-3 and TRBJ1-1; D uncertain. There are 12 residues in the CDR3. V lost 5 bases to trimming and J lost 7 bases, with 11 bases between them. Germline V gene lookup returns CDR1 SGHNT and CDR2 YENEEA. For the CDR3, the DNA is TGTGCCAGCAGCGGTGGGCCTCGTGAAGCTTTCTTT. Translated: CASSGGPREAFF.

The gene calls are TRBV7-2 and TRBJ2-1; D might be TRBD2 (5 bases). The CDR3 runs 15 residues. Germline V gene lookup returns CDR1 SGHTA and CDR2 FQGNSA. V was shortened by 1 base and J by 3 bases, with 10 bases between the two germline ends. CDR3 amino acids: CASSLVVGSYNEQFF. The CDR3 DNA reads as TGTGCCAGCAGCTTAGTTGTGGGGAGCTACAATGAGCAGTTCTTC.

The chain combines TRBV7-2 with TRBJ2-2, with 9 nucleotides matching TRBD1. The CDR3 is 14 amino acids. Trimming took 2 bases from V and 12 from J; bases not matched to a gene: 7. The germline CDR1 and CDR2 sequences are SGHTA and FQGNSA. CDR3: CASSLPGTGRKLFF. In nucleotides, the CDR3 is TGTGCCAGCAGCTTACCCGGGACAGGGAGGAAGCTGTTTTTT.

The rearrangement uses TRBV7-8 and TRBJ2-7, with D possibly being TRBD2 (6 bases). V was cut by 1 base and J by 0 bases, with 7 bases left in between. There are 14 residues in the CDR3. Germline V lookup: CDR1 SGHVS, CDR2 FQNEAQ. The CDR3 DNA reads TGTGCCAGCAGCTTAGTGGGAGGCTCCTACGAGCAGTACTTC. This encodes CASSLVGGSYEQYF.

The rearrangement joins TRBV19 to TRBJ2-2; the match to TRBD1 covers 7 bases. The CDR3 consists of 16 residues. Looked up from germline, CDR1 is LNHDA and CDR2 is SQIVND (reference sequence). J was trimmed by 6 bases and V by 6 bases; bases with no gene match: 13. CDR3 residues: CASRKTGEYGPGELFF. CDR3 nucleotide sequence: TGTGCCAGTAGGAAAACAGGGGAGTATGGACCCGGGGAGCTGTTTTTT.

This clone was found once. V is TRBV19 and J is TRBJ1-1; D is uncertain. Germline CDR1 is LNHDA and CDR2 is SQIVND (reference sequence). Trimming removed 4 bases at V and 5 bases at J, with 20 bases between. The CDR3 has 16 residues. Written as DNA, the CDR3 is TGTGCCAGTAGTACCGCGGAGGCTTACGGACGGACTGAAGCTTTCTTT. Translated, it gives CASSTAEAYGRTEAFF.